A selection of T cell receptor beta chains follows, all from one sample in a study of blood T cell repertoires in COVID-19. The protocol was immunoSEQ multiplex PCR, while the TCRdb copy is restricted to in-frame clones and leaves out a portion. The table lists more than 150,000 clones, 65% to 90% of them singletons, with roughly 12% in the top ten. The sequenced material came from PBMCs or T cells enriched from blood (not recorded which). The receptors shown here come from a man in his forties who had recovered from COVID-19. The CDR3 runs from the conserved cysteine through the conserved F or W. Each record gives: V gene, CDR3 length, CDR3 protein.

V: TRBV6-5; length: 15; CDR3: CASRAGQVSGNTIYF
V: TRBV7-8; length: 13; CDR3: CASSLDQAYEQYF
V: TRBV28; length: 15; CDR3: CASSPPGDAAYEQYF
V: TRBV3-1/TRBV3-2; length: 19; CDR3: CASSQEIMGTSGGTDTQYF
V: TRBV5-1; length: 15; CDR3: CASSLTGTDSYEQYF
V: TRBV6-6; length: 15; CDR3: CASSFWTQGGGEAFF
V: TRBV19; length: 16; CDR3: CASTIGGAGTGFGYTF
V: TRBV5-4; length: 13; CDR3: CASSSTGVGELFF
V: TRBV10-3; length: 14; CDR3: CAISESVGVTEAFF
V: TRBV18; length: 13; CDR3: CASSDGQNTEAFF
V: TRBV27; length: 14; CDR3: CASSATGYQETQYF
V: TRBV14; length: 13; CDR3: CASSRGRNYEQYF
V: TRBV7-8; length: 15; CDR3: CASSPSPGMDTEAFF
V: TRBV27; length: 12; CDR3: CASSSLSSEQFF
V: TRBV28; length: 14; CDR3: CASSLAGLWNEQFF
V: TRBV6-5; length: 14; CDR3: CASIPGYSNQPQHF
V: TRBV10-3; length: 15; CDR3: CAISSPQGQGETQYF
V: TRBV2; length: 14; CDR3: CASRDFQNTGELFF
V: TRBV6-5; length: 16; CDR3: CASSYSLAGAGNTIYF
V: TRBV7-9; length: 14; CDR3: CASSFRTGGGEQFF
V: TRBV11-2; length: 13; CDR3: CASSFEENTEAFF
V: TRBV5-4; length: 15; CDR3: CASSLGGRAGKTQYF
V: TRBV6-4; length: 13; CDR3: CASSEQLNTEAFF
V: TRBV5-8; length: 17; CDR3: CASSLWRGERGYNEQFF